These 10 T cell receptor beta chains came from one sample sequenced in a study of shared clonotypes between healthy human individuals (dated by TCRdb to 2020 to 2021). The method behind the library was the immunoSEQ multiplex PCR assay. TCRdb retrieved this table from immuneACCESS and kept in-frame rearrangements only. Not all clones are present; in checked studies, unresolved V genes account for under half, and no reason is known for the remainder. In this sample the table shows 2 million to 2.5 million clones, 85% to 95% of which occur a single time. The ten top clones hold around 0.38% of the sample. Sequencing used naive CD4+ T cells from PBMCs. The cell subset or site label for this specimen denotes: CD45RA+ positively selected. All receptors derive from a man between 18 and 35 years old in good health. Some clones in this sample may be carry-over from other donors' samples.

The chain combines TRBV10-1 with TRBJ2-7, with D perhaps assigned TRBD1 or TRBD2 (5 bases each). In germline, CDR1 is WNHNN, CDR2 SYGVQD (reference sequence). The CDR3 has 16 amino acids. V gave up 0 bases and J gave up 3 bases, with 15 bases separating them. DNA for the CDR3: TGCGCCAGCAGTGAGTCGCCCGCAAGGGGAGTCTACGAGCAGTACTTC. Translation: CASSESPARGVYEQYF.

CDR3 amino acids: CASSLSWVRGNQPQHF. In DNA form, the CDR3 reads TGTGCCAGCAGTTTATCGTGGGTAAGAGGCAATCAGCCCCAGCATTTT. The chain links TRBV28 to TRBJ1-5; D remains unclear. The V gene's germline CDR1 is MDHEN and CDR2 SYDVKM. The V end lost 1 base, the J end lost 2 bases, and 12 bases lay between the germline ends. The CDR3 runs to 16 residues.

The V call is TRBV5-4, the J call TRBJ2-1, with 13 bases fitting TRBD2. Germline-derived CDR1 and CDR2 are SGHNT and YYREEE (reference sequence). The junction had 9 bases not matched to a gene; V was cut back by 4 bases and J by 2 bases. The CDR3 is 18 amino acids. The CDR3 nucleotides are TGTGCCAGCAGCCCGGGACTAGCGGGACCCAAGACCTACAATGAGCAGTTCTTC. This sequence encodes CASSPGLAGPKTYNEQFF.

A few counts support this clone. This chain connects TRBV2 to TRBJ1-5, with no clear D. V lost 7 bases, J lost 4 bases, and 20 bases lay in between. This CDR3 spans 16 amino acids. Germline values: CDR1 SNHLY, CDR2 FYNNEI. This chain's CDR3 is CASTRADSLGNQPQHF. The CDR3 DNA follows: TGTGCCAGCACCCGGGCTGACTCGTTGGGTAATCAGCCCCAGCATTTT.

The V call is TRBV19, the J call TRBJ2-2, with D uncertain. The CDR3 runs to 14 residues. Germline loops: CDR1 LNHDA, CDR2 SQIVND (reference sequence). The V end lost 3 bases, the J end lost 4 bases, and 9 bases lay between the germline ends. The CDR3 region is CASSISRFTGELFF. The CDR3 DNA follows: TGTGCCAGTAGTATCAGCAGGTTCACCGGGGAGCTGTTTTTT.

Written as DNA, the CDR3 is TGTGCCAGTATCACAAGGGAGAACACTGAAGCTTTCTTT. This sequence encodes CASITRENTEAFF. The rearrangement uses TRBV19 and TRBJ1-1; the D is unclear. Germline V gene sequence: CDR1 LNHDA, CDR2 SQIVND (reference sequence). Deletions cut 7 bases from V and 1 base from J, with 10 bases between. The CDR3 extends over 13 amino acids.

V usage is TRBV19 and J usage is TRBJ1-4; 7 bases match TRBD1. Trimming at V came to 6 bases and at J to 2 bases, leaving 6 bases not matched to a gene. This CDR3 contains 15 residues. The germline V gene has CDR1 LNHDA and CDR2 SQIVND (reference sequence). This CDR3 is CASRTQGVTNEKLFF. The DNA of the CDR3 is TGTGCCAGTAGAACCCAGGGGGTGACTAATGAAAAACTGTTTTTT. Looking up the rest from reference TRBV19 and TRBJ1-4 gives the full variable domain: DGGITQSPKYLFRKEGQNVTLSCEQNLNHDAMYWYRQDPGQGLRLIYYSQIVNDFQKGDIAEGYSVSREKKESFPLTVTSAQKNPTAFYLCASRTQGVTNEKLFFGSGTQLSVL.

This sequence joins TRBV9 and TRBJ1-2; 8 bases line up with TRBD1. The CDR3 contains 15 residues. V lost 4 bases to trimming and J lost 8 bases; unmatched junction nucleotides: 13. Germline V gene sequence: CDR1 SGDLS, CDR2 YYNGEE. This CDR3 is CASSLLATGAEGYTF. The CDR3 nucleotides read TGTGCCAGCAGCCTACTCGCGACAGGGGCCGAGGGCTACACCTTC.

The chain employs TRBV30 and TRBJ2-5; D is unclear. From germline, CDR1 is GTSNPN and CDR2 SVGIG (reference sequence). The length of the CDR3 is 14 residues. V was trimmed by 0 bases and J by 4 bases, leaving 12 bases between them. The CDR3 sequence: CAWSVGPRRETQYF. In DNA, the CDR3 is TGTGCCTGGAGTGTCGGTCCTAGGAGAGAGACCCAGTACTTC. Full variable domain (missing parts from reference TRBV30 and TRBJ2-5): SQTIHQWPATLVQPVGSPLSLECTVEGTSNPNLYWYRQAAGRGLQLLFYSVGIGQISSEVPQNLSASRPQDRQFILSSKKLLLSDSGFYLCAWSVGPRRETQYFGPGTRLLVL.

The chain couples TRBV30 to TRBJ2-1; TRBD2 matches 7 bases. V shed 0 bases, J shed 9 bases, and the junction held 11 bases outside the gene matches. The germline CDR1 and CDR2 sequences are GTSNPN and SVGIG (reference sequence). The CDR3 loop spans 15 amino acids. The CDR3 DNA is TGTGCCTGGAGTGTACGGTCTAGCGGTGGTGTTGAGCAGTTCTTC. Protein product: CAWSVRSSGGVEQFF.